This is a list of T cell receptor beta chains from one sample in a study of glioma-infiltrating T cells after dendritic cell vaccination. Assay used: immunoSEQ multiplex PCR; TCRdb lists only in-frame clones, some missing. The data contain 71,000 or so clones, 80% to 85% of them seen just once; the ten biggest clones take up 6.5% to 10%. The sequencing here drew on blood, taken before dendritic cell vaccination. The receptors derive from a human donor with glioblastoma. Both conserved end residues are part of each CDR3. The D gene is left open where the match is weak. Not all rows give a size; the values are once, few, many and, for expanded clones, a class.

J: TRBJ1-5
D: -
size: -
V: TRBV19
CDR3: CASSSNRNQPQHF
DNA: TGTGCCAGTAGTTCTAACCGTAATCAGCCCCAGCATTTT

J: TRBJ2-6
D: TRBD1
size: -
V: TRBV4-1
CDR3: CASTLDGQAFSGANVLTF
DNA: TGCGCCAGCACCCTTGACGGACAGGCGTTCTCTGGGGCCAACGTCCTGACTTTC

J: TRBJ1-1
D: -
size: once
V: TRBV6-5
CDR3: CASSWMRQAIEAFF
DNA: TGTGCCAGCAGCTGGATGCGACAGGCGATAGAAGCTTTCTTT

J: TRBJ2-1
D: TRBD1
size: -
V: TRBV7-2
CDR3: CASSSRTGDHEQFF
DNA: TGTGCCAGCAGCTCCAGGACAGGGGACCATGAGCAGTTCTTC

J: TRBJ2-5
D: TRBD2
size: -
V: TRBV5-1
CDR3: CASSFSSGEGEETQYF
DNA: TGCGCCAGCAGCTTTTCCAGCGGGGAAGGTGAAGAGACCCAGTACTTC

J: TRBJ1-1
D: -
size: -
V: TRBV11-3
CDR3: CASSLDGETPHHEAFF
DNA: TGTGCCAGCAGCTTAGATGGAGAAACCCCCCATCATGAAGCTTTCTTT

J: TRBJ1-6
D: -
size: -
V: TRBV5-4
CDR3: CASSLEGHAGSPLHF
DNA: TGTGCCAGCAGCTTGGAGGGTCACGCGGGATCACCCCTCCACTTT

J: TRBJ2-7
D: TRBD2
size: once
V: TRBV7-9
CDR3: CASSLNLAEDEQYF
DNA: TGTGCCAGCAGCTTAAACCTAGCGGAGGACGAGCAGTACTTC

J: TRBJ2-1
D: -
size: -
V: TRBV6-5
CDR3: CASSYESHNEQFF
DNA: TGTGCCAGCAGTTACGAGTCCCACAATGAGCAGTTCTTC

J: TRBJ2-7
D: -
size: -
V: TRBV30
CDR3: CAWTSGFEQYF
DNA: TGTGCCTGGACTTCAGGGTTTGAGCAGTACTTC

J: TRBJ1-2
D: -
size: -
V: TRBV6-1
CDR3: CASSLAGASGYTF
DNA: TGTGCCAGCAGCCTCGCGGGTGCATCCGGCTACACCTTC

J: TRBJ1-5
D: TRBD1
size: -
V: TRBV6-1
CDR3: CASQFTGGSNQPQHF
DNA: TGTGCCAGCCAGTTCACAGGGGGTAGCAATCAGCCCCAGCATTTT

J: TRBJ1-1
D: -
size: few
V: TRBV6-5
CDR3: CATLKGVQAFF
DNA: TGTGCCACATTAAAGGGGGTGCAAGCTTTCTTT

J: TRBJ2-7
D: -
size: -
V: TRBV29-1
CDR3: CSDKPDSYEQYF
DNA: TGCAGTGATAAACCGGACAGCTACGAGCAGTACTTC

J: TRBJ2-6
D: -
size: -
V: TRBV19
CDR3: CASSTRGYGANVLTF
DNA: TGTGCCAGTAGTACCAGGGGTTACGGGGCCAACGTCCTGACTTTC

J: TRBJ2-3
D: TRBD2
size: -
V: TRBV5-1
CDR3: CASSPGLAGGTDTQYF
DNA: TGCGCCAGCAGCCCGGGACTAGCGGGGGGGACAGATACGCAGTATTTT

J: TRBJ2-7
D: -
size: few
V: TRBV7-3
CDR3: CASSLGGSGEQYF
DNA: TGTGCCAGCAGCTTAGGCGGGTCGGGCGAGCAGTACTTC

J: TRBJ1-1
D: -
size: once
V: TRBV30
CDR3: CAWSGQSNTEAFF
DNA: TGTGCCTGGAGTGGACAGTCGAACACTGAAGCTTTCTTT

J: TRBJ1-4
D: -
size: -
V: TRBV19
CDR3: CACGTTLGEKLFF
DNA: TGTGCCTGCGGGACCACTCTCGGTGAAAAACTGTTTTTT